This TCR beta chain was retrieved from a study of cytomegalovirus exposure and HLA in healthy donors. Study-level points and caveats: A missense variant in DCLRE1C was later tied to TCR beta V- and J-gene trimming. Later examination showed HLA-associated TCR beta chains had greater clonal expansion than equally common others.

A word on this clone: Its antigen is not known.

This CDR3 is 17 amino acids long. Trimming cost V 4 bases and J 5 bases; bases outside gene matches: 13. Germline CDR1 reads MNHEY; CDR2 reads SMNVEV (reference sequence). The study ran its PCR with 60 Vbeta and 13 Jbeta primers. Here immunoSEQ multiplex PCR was the method, and the copy in TCRdb shows in-frame clones only, minus some. The sample lists 150,000 or so clones; 60% to 80% were seen once. The specimen sequenced was PBMCs. The TCR originated in a man aged 45-60 years in good health and CMV-seropositive. The chain employs TRBV27 and TRBJ1-2, with 10 bases identical to TRBD1. Here the CDR3 reads CASSSMTGGAVSYGYTF. As DNA, the CDR3 is TGTGCCAGCAGTTCGATGACAGGGGGCGCAGTAAGTTATGGCTACACCTTC.